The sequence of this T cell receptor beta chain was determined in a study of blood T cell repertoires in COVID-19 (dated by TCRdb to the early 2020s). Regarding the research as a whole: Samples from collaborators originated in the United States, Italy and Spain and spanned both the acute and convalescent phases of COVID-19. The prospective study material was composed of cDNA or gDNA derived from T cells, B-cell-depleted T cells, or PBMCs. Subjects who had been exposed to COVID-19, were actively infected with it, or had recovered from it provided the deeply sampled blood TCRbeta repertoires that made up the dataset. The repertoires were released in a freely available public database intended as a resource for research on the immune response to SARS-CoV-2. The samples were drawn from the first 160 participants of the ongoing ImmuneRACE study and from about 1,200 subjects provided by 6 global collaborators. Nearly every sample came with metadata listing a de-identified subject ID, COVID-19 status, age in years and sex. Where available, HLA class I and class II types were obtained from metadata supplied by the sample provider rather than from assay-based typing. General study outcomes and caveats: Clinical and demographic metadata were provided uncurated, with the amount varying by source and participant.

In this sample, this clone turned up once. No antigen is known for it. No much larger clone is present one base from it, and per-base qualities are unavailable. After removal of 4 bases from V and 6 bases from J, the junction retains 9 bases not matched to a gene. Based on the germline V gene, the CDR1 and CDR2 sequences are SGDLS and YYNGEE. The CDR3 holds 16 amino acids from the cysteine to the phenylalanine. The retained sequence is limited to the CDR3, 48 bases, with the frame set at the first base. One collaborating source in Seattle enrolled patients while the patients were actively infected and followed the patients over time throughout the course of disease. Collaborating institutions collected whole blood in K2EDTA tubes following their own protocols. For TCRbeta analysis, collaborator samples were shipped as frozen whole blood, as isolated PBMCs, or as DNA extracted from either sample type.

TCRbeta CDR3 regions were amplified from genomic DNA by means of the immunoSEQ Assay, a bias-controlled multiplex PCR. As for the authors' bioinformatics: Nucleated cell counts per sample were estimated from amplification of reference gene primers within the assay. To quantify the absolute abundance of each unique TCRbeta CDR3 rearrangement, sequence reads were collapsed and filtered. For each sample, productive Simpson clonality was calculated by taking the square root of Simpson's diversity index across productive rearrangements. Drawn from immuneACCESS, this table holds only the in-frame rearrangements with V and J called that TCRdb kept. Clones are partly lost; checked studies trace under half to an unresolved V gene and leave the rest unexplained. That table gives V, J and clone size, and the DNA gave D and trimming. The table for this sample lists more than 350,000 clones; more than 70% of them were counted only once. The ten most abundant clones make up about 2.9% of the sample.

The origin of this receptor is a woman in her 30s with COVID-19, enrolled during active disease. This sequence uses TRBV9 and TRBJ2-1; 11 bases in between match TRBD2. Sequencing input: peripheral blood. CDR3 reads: CASSSPGTSGPNEQFF. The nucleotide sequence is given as TGTGCCAGCAGCTCACCCGGGACTAGCGGTCCCAATGAGCAGTTCTTC.